This is a list of T cell receptor beta chains from one sample in a study of control samples from healthy donors and cancer patients. Using immunoSEQ multiplex PCR, the repertoire was profiled, and TCRdb retains in-frame clones only, with some absent. Counted here are 100,000 to 150,000 clones, roughly nine tenths occurring once; the ten biggest clones make up less than 9.5%. The source material was blood. The receptors come from a woman younger than 30 in good health. CDR3s include the opening cysteine and the closing phenylalanine or tryptophan. The D gene is left open where the match is weak. Only part of the rows carry a size: once, few, many, or a class if the clone is expanded.

d_call: -; v_call: TRBV6-6; clone_size: once; j_call: TRBJ2-1; cdr3_nt: TGTGCCAGCAGCATCGGGCCGTACAATGAGCAGTTCTTC; cdr3_aa: CASSIGPYNEQFF
d_call: TRBD2; v_call: TRBV9; clone_size: -; j_call: TRBJ2-2; cdr3_nt: TGTGCCAGCAGCCTAGCGGGGGCCCGGTCCGGGGAGCTGTTTTTT; cdr3_aa: CASSLAGARSGELFF
d_call: -; v_call: TRBV18; clone_size: once; j_call: TRBJ2-3; cdr3_nt: TGTGCCAGCTCACCACTTCGGTTTGGAGGTAGTCGGGATACGCAGTATTTT; cdr3_aa: CASSPLRFGGSRDTQYF
d_call: -; v_call: TRBV11-2; clone_size: -; j_call: TRBJ2-3; cdr3_nt: TGTGCCAGCAGCTCCCCCTTCTCTGGTGACCCAGATACGCAGTATTTT; cdr3_aa: CASSSPFSGDPDTQYF
d_call: TRBD2; v_call: TRBV27; clone_size: -; j_call: TRBJ2-3; cdr3_nt: TGTGCCAGCAGTCGCGGGGGGGTCACAGATACGCAGTATTTT; cdr3_aa: CASSRGGVTDTQYF
d_call: -; v_call: TRBV18; clone_size: once; j_call: TRBJ2-7; cdr3_nt: TGTGCCAGCTCACCAGGTCCCCTTTCCTACGAGCAGTACTTC; cdr3_aa: CASSPGPLSYEQYF
d_call: -; v_call: TRBV10-2; clone_size: -; j_call: TRBJ1-6; cdr3_nt: TGCGCCAGCAGTGGGGGTAATTCACTCCTCCACTTT; cdr3_aa: CASSGGNSLLHF
d_call: TRBD2; v_call: TRBV30; clone_size: -; j_call: TRBJ2-3; cdr3_nt: TGTGCCTGGAGTTCCCCCAGAGGACTAGCGGGATTTTCAGATACGCAGTATTTT; cdr3_aa: CAWSSPRGLAGFSDTQYF
d_call: -; v_call: TRBV20-1; clone_size: -; j_call: TRBJ2-4; cdr3_nt: TGCAGTGCTAGTGGACAGCTTTTAGCCAAAAACATTCAGTACTTC; cdr3_aa: CSASGQLLAKNIQYF
d_call: -; v_call: TRBV28; clone_size: once; j_call: TRBJ1-3; cdr3_nt: TGTGCCAGCAGTTCAAACGCCCTCGGAAACACCATATATTTT; cdr3_aa: CASSSNALGNTIYF
d_call: -; v_call: TRBV3-1/TRBV3-2; clone_size: -; j_call: TRBJ1-4; cdr3_nt: TGTGCCAGCAGCGCACGAAAAGAAAAACTGTTTTTT; cdr3_aa: CASSARKEKLFF
d_call: TRBD1; v_call: TRBV7-9; clone_size: once; j_call: TRBJ1-1; cdr3_nt: TGTGCCAGCAGCTTAGCCTGGACAGGCCTCACTGAAGCTTTCTTT; cdr3_aa: CASSLAWTGLTEAFF
d_call: TRBD1; v_call: TRBV18; clone_size: -; j_call: TRBJ2-7; cdr3_nt: TGTGCCAGCTCACCCTCAGGGGGCCGGAACGAGCAGTACTTC; cdr3_aa: CASSPSGGRNEQYF
d_call: TRBD1; v_call: TRBV6-2/TRBV6-3; clone_size: few; j_call: TRBJ1-1; cdr3_nt: TGTGCCAGCAGTTCTGACAGGGGGAACACTGAAGCTTTCTTT; cdr3_aa: CASSSDRGNTEAFF
d_call: TRBD2; v_call: TRBV3-1/TRBV3-2; clone_size: -; j_call: TRBJ2-7; cdr3_nt: TGTGCCAGCAGCCAAGGGCTGACTAGCGCACTCTACGAGCAGTACTTC; cdr3_aa: CASSQGLTSALYEQYF
d_call: TRBD2; v_call: TRBV18; clone_size: -; j_call: TRBJ2-5; cdr3_nt: TGTGCCAGCTCACCTGTAACTAGCGGGGGGGAAACACAAGAGACCCAGTACTTC; cdr3_aa: CASSPVTSGGETQETQYF
d_call: -; v_call: TRBV6-2/TRBV6-3; clone_size: -; j_call: TRBJ2-5; cdr3_nt: TGTGCCAGCAGTGCGGGGAGGCCGGGGGTGGAGACCCAGTACTTC; cdr3_aa: CASSAGRPGVETQYF
d_call: -; v_call: TRBV5-1; clone_size: -; j_call: TRBJ1-5; cdr3_nt: TGCGCCAGCAGCTTGGGGGGAGGCCCGGAACAGCATTTT; cdr3_aa: CASSLGGGPEQHF
d_call: TRBD1; v_call: TRBV6-6; clone_size: -; j_call: TRBJ1-6; cdr3_nt: TGTGCCAGCAGGCCGACAGGGGATGCCCCTAATTCACCCCTCCACTTT; cdr3_aa: CASRPTGDAPNSPLHF
d_call: TRBD2; v_call: TRBV7-2; clone_size: -; j_call: TRBJ2-1; cdr3_nt: TGTGCCAGCAGCTTAGTCCCCAGCGGGAGGATTCAGGGCGAGCAGTTCTTC; cdr3_aa: CASSLVPSGRIQGEQFF
d_call: -; v_call: TRBV20-1; clone_size: -; j_call: TRBJ2-3; cdr3_nt: TGCAGTGTAATTCCCACAGATACGCAGTATTTT; cdr3_aa: CSVIPTDTQYF
d_call: TRBD2; v_call: TRBV7-2; clone_size: -; j_call: TRBJ2-3; cdr3_nt: TGTGCCAGCAGCTTACCAGCTAGCGGGGGGTGGACAGATACGCAGTATTTT; cdr3_aa: CASSLPASGGWTDTQYF
d_call: -; v_call: TRBV7-9; clone_size: once; j_call: TRBJ1-1; cdr3_nt: TGTGCCAGCAGCTTAATCGTCGCTGAAGCTTTCTTT; cdr3_aa: CASSLIVAEAFF
d_call: -; v_call: TRBV5-4; clone_size: -; j_call: TRBJ2-3; cdr3_nt: TGTGCCAGCAGCTTTGCGTTTACAGATACGCAGTATTTT; cdr3_aa: CASSFAFTDTQYF
d_call: -; v_call: TRBV4-3; clone_size: once; j_call: TRBJ2-7; cdr3_nt: TGCGCCAGCAGCCAAGAAGGGAGTGGGGGACAGTACTTC; cdr3_aa: CASSQEGSGGQYF
d_call: -; v_call: TRBV6-1; clone_size: -; j_call: TRBJ2-5; cdr3_nt: TGTGCCAGCAGTGAAGCGGGGCGGACACTAACGAGGGAGACCCAGTACTTC; cdr3_aa: CASSEAGRTLTRETQYF
d_call: -; v_call: TRBV28; clone_size: -; j_call: TRBJ1-1; cdr3_nt: TGTGCCAGCAGTTTATCGACAGTGACCACTGAAGCTTTCTTT; cdr3_aa: CASSLSTVTTEAFF
d_call: -; v_call: TRBV9; clone_size: -; j_call: TRBJ2-2; cdr3_nt: TGTGCCAGCAGCGTAGCTCCGCGGGCCGGGGAGCTGTTTTTT; cdr3_aa: CASSVAPRAGELFF
d_call: -; v_call: TRBV10-3; clone_size: -; j_call: TRBJ2-5; cdr3_nt: TGTGCCATCAGTGAGAAAGCTACCGAATCAGGGGCACGGGAGACCCAGTACTTC; cdr3_aa: CAISEKATESGARETQYF
d_call: -; v_call: TRBV14; clone_size: -; j_call: TRBJ1-1; cdr3_nt: TGTGCCAGCAGCCAAGAGTTACAGAACACTGAAGCTTTCTTT; cdr3_aa: CASSQELQNTEAFF
d_call: -; v_call: TRBV7-2; clone_size: -; j_call: TRBJ2-2; cdr3_nt: TGTGCCAGCAGCTTATCGCACGGGGAGCTGTTTTTT; cdr3_aa: CASSLSHGELFF
d_call: TRBD2; v_call: TRBV5-6; clone_size: once; j_call: TRBJ2-7; cdr3_nt: TGTGCCAGCAGCTTGCAGGCGGGGGGACCTTACGAGCAGTACTTC; cdr3_aa: CASSLQAGGPYEQYF
d_call: -; v_call: TRBV7-2; clone_size: -; j_call: TRBJ2-1; cdr3_nt: TGTGCCAGCAGCTTATACGGCAATGAGCAGTTCTTC; cdr3_aa: CASSLYGNEQFF
d_call: TRBD1; v_call: TRBV5-4; clone_size: -; j_call: TRBJ2-2; cdr3_nt: TGTGCCAGCAGCCCCGACAGGGGGATAACCGGGGAGCTGTTTTTT; cdr3_aa: CASSPDRGITGELFF
d_call: -; v_call: TRBV5-5; clone_size: few; j_call: TRBJ1-5; cdr3_nt: TGTGCCAGCACCCCAGGACCGATCAATCAGCCCCAGCATTTT; cdr3_aa: CASTPGPINQPQHF
d_call: TRBD1; v_call: TRBV6-5; clone_size: -; j_call: TRBJ1-2; cdr3_nt: TGTGCCAGCAGTTCCGCCGCAGGGGGCAAGGGCTACACCTTC; cdr3_aa: CASSSAAGGKGYTF
d_call: TRBD1; v_call: TRBV27; clone_size: -; j_call: TRBJ2-3; cdr3_nt: TGTGCCAGCAGTGTGGACAGGGTGTGGACAGATACGCAGTATTTT; cdr3_aa: CASSVDRVWTDTQYF
d_call: TRBD1; v_call: TRBV10-1; clone_size: -; j_call: TRBJ1-2; cdr3_nt: TGCGCCAGCAGTGCAAGACAGGGGTTCGGCTACACCTTC; cdr3_aa: CASSARQGFGYTF
d_call: -; v_call: TRBV24-1; clone_size: -; j_call: TRBJ2-3; cdr3_nt: TGTGCCACCAGTGAAGGGGCATTAGATACGCAGTATTTT; cdr3_aa: CATSEGALDTQYF
d_call: -; v_call: TRBV3-1/TRBV3-2; clone_size: -; j_call: TRBJ2-5; cdr3_nt: TGTGCCAGCAGCCAGGGAACCCAAGAGACCCAGTACTTC; cdr3_aa: CASSQGTQETQYF
d_call: -; v_call: TRBV5-1; clone_size: -; j_call: TRBJ2-7; cdr3_nt: TGCGCCAGCAGTAATCCAGGGGAGCAGTACTTC; cdr3_aa: CASSNPGEQYF
d_call: -; v_call: TRBV7-8; clone_size: few; j_call: TRBJ2-5; cdr3_nt: TGTGCCAGCAGCTTATCCGGCATTGGCTACGTAGGTGAGACCCAGTACTTC; cdr3_aa: CASSLSGIGYVGETQYF
d_call: -; v_call: TRBV30; clone_size: -; j_call: TRBJ2-6; cdr3_nt: TGTGCCTGGTACTCTGGGGCCAACGTCCTGACTTTC; cdr3_aa: CAWYSGANVLTF
d_call: -; v_call: TRBV2; clone_size: -; j_call: TRBJ1-2; cdr3_nt: TGTGCCAGCAGTGCCGGGGTCGGAGGCTACACCTTC; cdr3_aa: CASSAGVGGYTF
d_call: TRBD1; v_call: TRBV15; clone_size: once; j_call: TRBJ1-1; cdr3_nt: TGTGCCACCAGCAGAAAGGGGGCGCCTGACACTGAAGCTTTCTTT; cdr3_aa: CATSRKGAPDTEAFF
d_call: -; v_call: TRBV19; clone_size: -; j_call: TRBJ1-2; cdr3_nt: TGTGCCAGTAGCCCTGACGGGCGCTATGGCTACACCTTC; cdr3_aa: CASSPDGRYGYTF
d_call: -; v_call: TRBV4-2; clone_size: -; j_call: TRBJ1-6; cdr3_nt: TGTGCCAGCAGCCAAGATTTAGCAGACTATAATTCACCCCTCCACTTT; cdr3_aa: CASSQDLADYNSPLHF
d_call: TRBD1; v_call: TRBV18; clone_size: -; j_call: TRBJ1-5; cdr3_nt: TGTGCCAGCTCACCAGGGACAGCCGGAGGTCAGCCCCAGCATTTT; cdr3_aa: CASSPGTAGGQPQHF
d_call: TRBD2; v_call: TRBV20-1; clone_size: -; j_call: TRBJ2-3; cdr3_nt: TGCAGTGCTAGTCCCAGCGGGGCTAGCACAGATACGCAGTATTTT; cdr3_aa: CSASPSGASTDTQYF
d_call: -; v_call: TRBV4-2; clone_size: -; j_call: TRBJ2-7; cdr3_nt: TGTGCCAGCAGCCAAGTGGGGGGATCCTACGAGCAGTACTTC; cdr3_aa: CASSQVGGSYEQYF
d_call: -; v_call: TRBV28; clone_size: -; j_call: TRBJ2-6; cdr3_nt: TGTGCCAGCAGTTTGAGTAGCTCTGGGGCCAACGTCCTGACTTTC; cdr3_aa: CASSLSSSGANVLTF
d_call: -; v_call: TRBV7-2; clone_size: -; j_call: TRBJ2-7; cdr3_nt: TGTGCCAGCAGCTTAGTGTACGAAACCTACGAGCAGTACTTC; cdr3_aa: CASSLVYETYEQYF
d_call: TRBD1; v_call: TRBV30; clone_size: -; j_call: TRBJ2-7; cdr3_nt: TGTGCCTGGGGCCGGGACAGGGTATTCTTC; cdr3_aa: CAWGRDRVFF
d_call: -; v_call: TRBV5-4; clone_size: -; j_call: TRBJ2-7; cdr3_nt: TGTGCCAGCAGCTTGAGCCAGGGGCCCTCCTACGAGCAGTACTTC; cdr3_aa: CASSLSQGPSYEQYF
d_call: -; v_call: TRBV12-5; clone_size: medium-sized; j_call: TRBJ2-2; cdr3_nt: TGTGCTAGTACCCCCACGGGGGTGGGTAACACCGGGGAGCTGTTTTTT; cdr3_aa: CASTPTGVGNTGELFF
d_call: -; v_call: TRBV6-1; clone_size: -; j_call: TRBJ1-1; cdr3_nt: TGTGCCAGCAGTGAAGCTGCGGGGACTGAAGCTTTCTTT; cdr3_aa: CASSEAAGTEAFF
d_call: TRBD1; v_call: TRBV5-4; clone_size: -; j_call: TRBJ2-5; cdr3_nt: TGTGCCAGCAGCTTGGGACCGTGGACAGGGCGAAAAGAGACCCAGTACTTC; cdr3_aa: CASSLGPWTGRKETQYF
d_call: TRBD2; v_call: TRBV4-2; clone_size: -; j_call: TRBJ2-7; cdr3_nt: TGTGCCAGCAGCCGCGGACTAGCGGGAGCCTACGAGCAGTACTTC; cdr3_aa: CASSRGLAGAYEQYF
d_call: TRBD1; v_call: TRBV19; clone_size: -; j_call: TRBJ1-4; cdr3_nt: TGTGCCAGTAGCCCCGCGGGACAGTTAAGGGGTGAAAAACTGTTTTTT; cdr3_aa: CASSPAGQLRGEKLFF
d_call: TRBD1; v_call: TRBV5-1; clone_size: -; j_call: TRBJ1-1; cdr3_nt: TGCGCCAGCAGCTTGGGACAGGGCTACACTGAAGCTTTCTTT; cdr3_aa: CASSLGQGYTEAFF